This passage covers 28 T cell receptor beta chains from one sample sequenced in a study of T cells in Graves' hyperthyroidism and ophthalmopathy. There were TCR beta CDR3 regions amplified from RNA transcripts. HTBI primers drove first-round RT-PCR of the TCR CDR3. TCRdb recomputed calls from the multiplex PCR reads with MiXCR, one row per CDR3 protein. Counted here are roughly 170,000 distinct CDR3 sequences, over 15% occurring once; the ten biggest clones make up around 29%. The sequenced sample was blood. The receptor set was obtained from a woman in her forties or fifties with Graves' hyperthyroidism.

V is TRBV4-1 and J is TRBJ1-4; weak D call: TRBD1 (6 bases). This CDR3 has 14 residues. CDR1 and CDR2 (germline): MGHRA, YSYEKL. V was trimmed by 4 bases and J by 8 bases, leaving 14 bases between them. CDR3 in DNA: TGCGCCAGCAGCCCTGGGGGCATCGAGGAAAAACTGTTTTTT. Protein product: CASSPGGIEEKLFF.

This clonotype was seen ten or more times. This chain joins TRBV4-2 and TRBJ2-7; no definite D call. Germline V gene sequence: CDR1 LGHNA, CDR2 YNFKEQ. The ends were cut back, 1 base at V and 3 bases at J, with 7 bases in the middle. The CDR3 sequence is 13 residues long. The chain's CDR3 is CASSQVGIYEQYF. CDR3 in DNA: TGTGCCAGCAGCCAAGTTGGGATCTACGAGCAGTACTTC.

This clonotype appeared many times. The chain carries TRBV2 and TRBJ2-3; 9 nucleotides align to TRBD1. The J segment lost 2 bases and the V segment lost 6 bases, leaving 12 bases of the junction unmatched. The CDR3 extends over 17 amino acids. Germline V CDR1 and CDR2: SNHLY, FYNNEI. As DNA, the CDR3 is TGTGCCAGCAGCACTGCTCGGACAGGGGAATTCACAGATACGCAGTATTTT. This gives the protein CASSTARTGEFTDTQYF.

The chain joins TRBV7-6 to TRBJ2-1; TRBD1 agrees at 9 bases. The germline CDR1 and CDR2 sequences are SGHVS and FNYEAQ. J was trimmed by 12 bases and V by 2 bases; bases with no gene match: 11. This CDR3 contains 15 residues. The CDR3: CASSLNGDPGQGQFF. As DNA, the CDR3 is TGTGCCAGCAGCTTAAACGGGGACCCGGGACAGGGGCAGTTCTTC.

The table lists this clonotype with many counts. The chain has TRBV2 and TRBJ1-4; D not certain. The CDR3 has 13 residues. Germline CDR1 reads SNHLY; CDR2 reads FYNNEI. V shed 11 bases and J shed 3 bases, with 13 bases lying between them. CDR3 in amino acids: CAASRRANEKLFF. CDR3 DNA: TGTGCCGCGTCAAGGAGGGCTAATGAAAAACTGTTTTTT. Looking up the rest from reference TRBV2 and TRBJ1-4 gives the full variable domain: EPEVTQTPSHQVTQMGQEVILRCVPISNHLYFYWYRQILGQKVEFLVSFYNNEISEKSEIFDDQFSVERPDGSNFTLKIRSTKLEDSAMYFCAASRRANEKLFFGSGTQLSVL.

V and J are TRBV9 and TRBJ2-1, with D uncertain. Germline CDR1 and CDR2: SGDLS and YYNGEE. The CDR3 loop spans 14 amino acids. With 4 bases removed from V and 4 bases from J, the gap between germline ends came to 12 bases. The CDR3 loop is CASSPTGLYNEQFF. Written as DNA, the CDR3 is TGTGCCAGCAGCCCGACGGGCCTTTACAATGAGCAGTTCTTC.

The chain has TRBV4-2 and TRBJ2-7, with D unresolved. The V and J ends lost 0 bases and 3 bases respectively, with 9 bases between them. From germline, CDR1 is LGHNA and CDR2 YNFKEQ. This CDR3 spans 14 amino acids. CDR3 protein: CASSQDPEVYEQYF. In DNA, the CDR3 is TGTGCCAGCAGCCAAGATCCGGAAGTCTACGAGCAGTACTTC.

This clonotype was seen many times. V and J are TRBV2 and TRBJ1-5; D remains ambiguous. The germline V and J ends were trimmed by 3 bases and 0 bases, with 6 bases remaining between them. Germline V gene data show CDR1 as SNHLY and CDR2 as FYNNEI. This CDR3 has 14 residues. The CDR3 DNA reads as TGTGCCAGCAGTGATGGGGATAGCAATCAGCCCCAGCATTTT. Its protein is CASSDGDSNQPQHF. Based on the CDR3 plus reference TRBV2 and TRBJ1-5, the full variable domain is EPEVTQTPSHQVTQMGQEVILRCVPISNHLYFYWYRQILGQKVEFLVSFYNNEISEKSEIFDDQFSVERPDGSNFTLKIRSTKLEDSAMYFCASSDGDSNQPQHFGDGTRLSIL.

This clonotype was recorded a few times. A much larger clone sits a single nucleotide away, making a read error possible. This sequence joins TRBV6-5 and TRBJ1-2; D uncertain. The CDR3 runs 15 residues. Germline CDR1 reads MNHEY; CDR2 reads SVGAGI. The CDR3 nucleotides are TGTGCCAGCAGTTACGTTTGGACGTCTAACTATGGCCACACCTTC. Encoded protein: CASSYVWTSNYGHTF.

This clonotype was counted at least ten times. The chain uses TRBV7-9 and TRBJ2-7; 7 positions agree with TRBD2. Losses at the gene ends were 0 bases for V and 3 bases for J; bases not matched to a gene: 5. Germline lookup yields CDR1 SEHNR and CDR2 FQNEAQ (reference sequence). The CDR3 spans 15 residues. CDR3 region: CASSLAGGTHYEQYF. The CDR3 nucleotides read TGTGCCAGCAGCTTAGCGGGAGGGACCCACTACGAGCAGTACTTC.

This clonotype has ten or more counts. This chain joins TRBV7-2 and TRBJ1-5, with D possibly matching TRBD1 (5 bases). The CDR3 runs 16 residues. Germline CDR1 reads SGHTA; CDR2 reads FQGNSA. V lost 2 bases to trimming and J lost 0 bases, with 11 bases between them. The CDR3 protein is CASSLIGGYSNQPQHF. The CDR3 nucleotides are TGTGCCAGCAGCTTAATCGGGGGTTATAGCAATCAGCCCCAGCATTTT.

The genes are TRBV30 and TRBJ2-7; 11 bases agree with TRBD2. This CDR3 region has 16 residues. V was pared by 2 bases and J by 3 bases, with 9 bases of the junction left unmatched. The germline V gene has CDR1 GTSNPN and CDR2 SVGIG (reference sequence). CDR3 amino acids: CAWSKLAGVPFYEQYF. The CDR3 bases are TGTGCCTGGAGTAAACTAGCGGGGGTGCCTTTCTACGAGCAGTACTTC.

V gene TRBV6-1 combines with J gene TRBJ1-6; TRBD1 matches at 8 bases. With V trimmed by 6 bases and J by 9 bases, 13 bases remained unmatched. CDR1 MNHNS and CDR2 SASEGT come from the germline V gene. The CDR3 loop spans 16 amino acids. CDR3 loop: CASSLKPGQGFSPLHF. The CDR3, as DNA: TGTGCCAGCAGCCTAAAGCCCGGACAGGGCTTTTCACCCCTCCACTTT.

Many counts were recorded for this clonotype. V gene TRBV7-9 combines with J gene TRBJ2-7, with D possibly called TRBD1 or TRBD2 (6 bases each). Trimming removed 6 bases at V and 5 bases at J, with 20 bases between. CDR3 length: 15 residues. From germline, CDR1 is SEHNR and CDR2 FQNEAQ (reference sequence). This CDR3 is CASSSEGGYKDEQYF. The CDR3 coding sequence is TGTGCCAGCAGTTCAGAGGGGGGATACAAGGACGAGCAGTACTTC.

This clonotype was detected many times. V and J are TRBV27 and TRBJ2-2; D not certain. V was pared by 2 bases and J by 0 bases, with 7 bases between. CDR3 length: 15 residues. CDR1 is MNHEY, CDR2 SMNVEV, per germline (reference sequence). As DNA, the CDR3 is TGTGCCAGCAGTTTACACCCAACGAACACCGGGGAGCTGTTTTTT. It codes for CASSLHPTNTGELFF.

In this sample, this clonotype turned up many times. V and J are TRBV16 and TRBJ2-1; the D gene is possibly TRBD1 (5 bases). The length of the CDR3 is 15 residues. V was trimmed by 7 bases and J by 1 base, leaving 14 bases between them. From germline, CDR1 is KGHSY and CDR2 FQNENV. The CDR3 loop is CASTKKGYSYNEQFF. CDR3 sequence (DNA): TGTGCCAGCACCAAAAAGGGGTATTCCTACAATGAGCAGTTCTTC.

The chain recombines TRBV5-1 with TRBJ1-3; D uncertain. The CDR3 length is 17 residues. Trimming left V 0 bases short and J 0 bases short, with 13 bases between. Per the germline V gene, CDR1 is SGHRS and CDR2 is YFSETQ. The CDR3 loop is CASSLGKGPTSGNTIYF. The DNA of the CDR3 is TGCGCCAGCAGCTTGGGTAAGGGCCCGACCTCTGGAAACACCATATATTTT.

This clonotype came up many times. The chain is built from TRBV6-4 and TRBJ1-1; D uncertain. The length of the CDR3 is 13 residues. Trimming took off 6 bases at V and 1 base at J, with 9 bases between the two ends. CDR1 and CDR2 (germline): MRHNA, SNTAGT. CDR3 loop: CASSAQENTEAFF. CDR3 DNA: TGTGCCAGCAGCGCCCAGGAGAACACTGAAGCTTTCTTT.

This clonotype was seen repeatedly, ten times or more. The chain recombines TRBV6-1 with TRBJ1-2; 8 bases map to TRBD1. Unmatched junction bases numbered 6, after V lost 1 base and J lost 5 bases. This CDR3 comprises 15 residues. Per germline, CDR1 MNHNS and CDR2 SASEGT. The CDR3 sequence: CASSEVDRGHYGYTF. In DNA, the CDR3 is TGTGCCAGCAGTGAAGTTGACAGGGGTCATTATGGCTACACCTTC.

The chain carries TRBV18 and TRBJ2-5; no clear D. The germline V gene has CDR1 KGHSH and CDR2 LQKENI. This CDR3 has 13 residues. The V gene lost 6 bases and the J gene lost 2 bases, with 10 bases spanning the gap. The chain's CDR3 is CASSPTKQETQYF. The CDR3 DNA follows: TGTGCCAGCTCTCCAACGAAACAAGAGACCCAGTACTTC.

This clonotype was observed many times. The genes are TRBV19 and TRBJ1-2; tentative D call: TRBD1 (5 bases). V was clipped by 3 bases and J by 0 bases, with 14 bases between them. Germline-derived CDR1 and CDR2 are LNHDA and SQIVND (reference sequence). This CDR3 has 16 amino acids. The CDR3 DNA reads TGTGCCAGTAGTATGATCAGGGAGGTCTCTAACTATGGCTACACCTTC. Protein product: CASSMIREVSNYGYTF. The full variable domain, its missing parts supplied by reference TRBV19 and TRBJ1-2, is DGGITQSPKYLFRKEGQNVTLSCEQNLNHDAMYWYRQDPGQGLRLIYYSQIVNDFQKGDIAEGYSVSREKKESFPLTVTSAQKNPTAFYLCASSMIREVSNYGYTFGSGTRLTVV.

In this sample, this clonotype turned up many times. The chain joins TRBV20-1 to TRBJ1-1; 8 positions match TRBD1. Unmatched junction bases numbered 3, after V lost 3 bases and J lost 3 bases. CDR3 length: 13 residues. Germline assignment: CDR1 DFQATT and CDR2 SNEGSKA (reference sequence). The CDR3 region has the DNA TGCAGTGCTAGTGCGGACAGGGACACTGAAGCTTTCTTT. This codes for CSASADRDTEAFF.

The table lists this clonotype with many counts. This chain uses TRBV20-1 with TRBJ1-1; TRBD1 is a possible D gene (6 bases). CDR1 is DFQATT, CDR2 SNEGSKA, per germline (reference sequence). V lost 0 bases and J 1 base, leaving 12 bases between the germline ends. The CDR3 consists of 15 residues. The CDR3 DNA follows: TGCAGTGCTAGAGAGGGGGGCGGCTGGAACACTGAAGCTTTCTTT. Translating it yields CSAREGGGWNTEAFF.

This clonotype was detected only a few times. This chain joins TRBV6-2 or TRBV6-3 and TRBJ1-5, with D perhaps matching TRBD1 (6 bases). V lost 5 bases and J lost 7, with 15 bases in between. Germline V gene lookup returns CDR1 MNHEY and CDR2 SVGEGT. The CDR3 extends over 14 amino acids. CDR3 residues: CASSPTGRRQPQHF. The CDR3 DNA is TGTGCCAGCAGTCCCACAGGGAGGCGACAGCCCCAGCATTTT.

This clonotype was observed a few times. A junction boundary mismatches the germline segment, possibly from a read error. The chain combines TRBV7-7 with TRBJ2-5, with TRBD1 matching over 9 bases. Germline V gene data show CDR1 as SSHAT and CDR2 as FNYEAQ (reference sequence). CDR3 size: 14 residues. The CDR3 loop is CASSATGGRETQYF. The CDR3 DNA is TGTGCTAGCAGCGCTACAGGGGGCAGGGAGACCCAGTACTTC.

This clonotype was seen a few times. The chain is built from TRBV19 and TRBJ2-1; D call uncertain. This CDR3 comprises 15 residues. V dropped 3 bases and J dropped 0 bases, with 9 bases sitting between them. Germline CDR1 reads LNHDA; CDR2 reads SQIVND (reference sequence). The CDR3, as DNA: TGTGCCAGTAGTATCGGTAGTAGCTCCTACAATGAGCAGTTCTTC. Protein: CASSIGSSSYNEQFF.

The CDR3 protein is CASSERGRLQSPLHF. In nucleotides, the CDR3 is TGTGCCAGCAGCGAGAGGGGCAGGCTACAGTCACCCCTCCACTTT. The rearrangement uses TRBV28 and TRBJ1-6, with D possibly TRBD1 on 5 matching bases. The V and J ends lost 6 bases and 10 bases respectively, with 19 bases between them. Germline CDR1 is MDHEN and CDR2 is SYDVKM. This CDR3 has 15 residues.

This clonotype was seen repeatedly, ten times or more. The chain couples TRBV28 to TRBJ2-6; D is perhaps TRBD2 (7 bases). Germline CDR1 reads MDHEN; CDR2 reads SYDVKM. The CDR3 has 16 amino acids. V was pared by 2 bases and J by 4 bases, with 12 bases between. This CDR3 reads CASSLVGGTGANVLTF. DNA for the CDR3: TGTGCCAGCAGTTTAGTGGGGGGGACAGGGGCCAACGTCCTGACTTTC. Full variable domain (rest looked up from reference TRBV28 and TRBJ2-6): DVKVTQSSRYLVKRTGEKVFLECVQDMDHENMFWYRQDPGLGLRLIYFSYDVKMKEKGDIPEGYSVSREKKERFSLILESASTNQTSMYLCASSLVGGTGANVLTFGAGSRLTVL.